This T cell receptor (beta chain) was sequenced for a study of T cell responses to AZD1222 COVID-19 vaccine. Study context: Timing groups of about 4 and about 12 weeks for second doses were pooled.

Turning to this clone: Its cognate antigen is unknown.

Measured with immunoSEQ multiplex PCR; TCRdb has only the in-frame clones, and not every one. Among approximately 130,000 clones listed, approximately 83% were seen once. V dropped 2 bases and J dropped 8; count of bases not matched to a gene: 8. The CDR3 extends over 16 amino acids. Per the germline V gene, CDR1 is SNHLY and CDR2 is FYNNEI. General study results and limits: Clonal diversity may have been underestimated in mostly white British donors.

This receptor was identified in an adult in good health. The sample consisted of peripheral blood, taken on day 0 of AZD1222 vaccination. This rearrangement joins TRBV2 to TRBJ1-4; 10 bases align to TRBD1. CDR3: CASSETRTGGGEKLFF. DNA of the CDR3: TGTGCCAGCAGTGAAACCAGGACAGGGGGAGGGGAAAAACTGTTTTTT.